This section outlines one TCR beta chain sequence together with its context. Its specificity is not known. Germline V CDR1 and CDR2: SGDLS, YYNGEE. The CDR3 totals 16 residues. The V segment lost 1 base and the J segment 3 bases; nucleotides outside the gene matches: 3. The data derive from a study of CD8+CD57+ T cells in acquired aplastic anemia. Study context: Each DNA sample taken from sorted CD4+ and CD8+ cells came to approximately 3.3 ug on average. The study obtained 11 million or so reads on average for CD4+ cells from healthy donors. Notes on the study in general: Both patients and controls carried the same twenty-nine CD8+ CDR3 sequences. The CD8+ Simpson's diversity of patients and controls was not significantly different.

Genomic DNA provided the template from which TCR beta VDJ and CDR3 profiles were obtained. TCRdb used MiXCR to reprocess the reads, holding one entry per CDR3 protein. The sample contains 200,000 to 250,000 distinct CDR3 sequences, approximately 60% of which appear only once. Material for sequencing was sorted CD4+, CD8+, or CD8+CD57+ T cells (not recorded which) from PBMCs. V and J are TRBV9 and TRBJ2-2, with 10 bases lining up with TRBD1. The sequence was collected from a human donor in good health. The DNA of the CDR3 is TGTGCCAGCAGCGTACTCGGACAGGGGGACACCGGGGAGCTGTTTTTT. As protein: CASSVLGQGDTGELFF.